Listed below are T cell receptor beta chains from one sample, sequenced in a study of shared clonotypes between healthy human individuals. Assay used: immunoSEQ multiplex PCR; TCRdb lists only in-frame clones, some missing. Of about 1.1 million clones listed, approximately 80% are singletons. Sequencing used memory CD4+ T cells from PBMCs. The receptors here all came from a man in his late teens or twenties in good health. Some clones in this sample may be carry-over from other donors' samples. Each CDR3 is given with its conserved first and last residue. Fields, in order: D gene, clone size, V gene, J gene, CDR3 protein, CDR3 DNA. The D gene is left open where the match is weak. Size is omitted from some rows. Given values are once, few, many or a class for expanded clones.

D: NA
size: NA
V: TRBV6-5
J: TRBJ1-1
CDR3: CASGTLREGTEAFF
DNA: TGTGCCAGCGGCACTTTACGGGAGGGGACTGAAGCTTTCTTT

D: TRBD1
size: NA
V: TRBV5-1
J: TRBJ1-4
CDR3: CASSPRDRGREKLFF
DNA: TGCGCCAGCAGCCCCCGGGACAGGGGGCGAGAAAAACTGTTTTTT

D: NA
size: NA
V: TRBV29-1
J: TRBJ2-7
CDR3: CSVEHPDAAYEQYF
DNA: TGCAGCGTTGAACACCCGGACGCAGCCTACGAGCAGTACTTC

D: NA
size: NA
V: TRBV28
J: TRBJ1-2
CDR3: CASSSHTGRGLAGYTF
DNA: TGTGCCAGCAGTTCCCACACAGGACGAGGTTTGGCGGGCTACACCTTC

D: NA
size: NA
V: TRBV9
J: TRBJ2-1
CDR3: CASSAEGEGDEQFF
DNA: TGTGCCAGCAGCGCCGAGGGAGAGGGGGATGAGCAGTTCTTC

D: TRBD2
size: NA
V: TRBV5-1
J: TRBJ2-2
CDR3: CASSLVLSSGRYTGELFF
DNA: TGCGCCAGCAGCTTAGTTCTGTCTTCCGGGAGGTACACCGGGGAGCTGTTTTTT

D: NA
size: NA
V: TRBV7-3
J: TRBJ2-1
CDR3: CASSPTHPYNEQFF
DNA: TGTGCCAGCAGCCCGACACATCCCTACAATGAGCAGTTCTTC

D: NA
size: once
V: TRBV7-2
J: TRBJ1-3
CDR3: CASSPGDFSGNTIYF
DNA: TGTGCCAGCAGCCCTGGGGATTTCTCTGGAAACACCATATATTTT

D: TRBD1
size: once
V: TRBV28
J: TRBJ1-1
CDR3: CASSLIIGTGNAEAFF
DNA: TGTGCCAGCAGTTTAATTATTGGGACAGGGAACGCTGAAGCTTTCTTT

D: TRBD2
size: few
V: TRBV5-4
J: TRBJ2-2
CDR3: CASSLSLAGYPGELFF
DNA: TGTGCCAGCAGCTTAAGTCTAGCGGGTTATCCCGGGGAGCTGTTTTTT

D: NA
size: NA
V: TRBV2
J: TRBJ1-1
CDR3: CASSDRAVGAFF
DNA: TGTGCCAGCAGTGACAGGGCGGTAGGAGCTTTCTTT

D: TRBD1
size: once
V: TRBV11-2
J: TRBJ2-7
CDR3: CASRFRGTGVYEQYF
DNA: TGTGCCAGCAGGTTCCGGGGGACAGGGGTCTACGAGCAGTACTTC

D: NA
size: NA
V: TRBV2
J: TRBJ2-5
CDR3: CASRDGLGTQYF
DNA: TGTGCCAGCAGGGACGGCCTAGGGACCCAGTACTTC

D: TRBD2
size: NA
V: TRBV11-2
J: TRBJ2-1
CDR3: CASSPKLAGEAYNEQFF
DNA: TGTGCCAGCAGCCCGAAGTTAGCGGGAGAGGCCTACAATGAGCAGTTCTTC

D: NA
size: few
V: TRBV19
J: TRBJ1-1
CDR3: CASTSSAAGNTEAFF
DNA: TGTGCCAGTACATCCTCAGCAGCGGGGAACACTGAAGCTTTCTTT

D: NA
size: once
V: TRBV5-1
J: TRBJ1-3
CDR3: CASGPGSGNTIYF
DNA: TGCGCCAGCGGCCCCGGCTCTGGAAACACCATATATTTT

D: NA
size: NA
V: TRBV7-2
J: TRBJ2-3
CDR3: CASSRGSLGDTQYF
DNA: TGTGCCAGCAGCCGTGGTTCGCTGGGGGATACGCAGTATTTT

D: NA
size: few
V: TRBV19
J: TRBJ2-2
CDR3: CASSNAGELFF
DNA: TGTGCCAGTAGTAACGCCGGGGAGCTGTTTTTT

D: NA
size: few
V: TRBV4-2
J: TRBJ2-1
CDR3: CASSPGEYSNEQFF
DNA: TGTGCCAGCTCGCCGGGGGAATATTCGAATGAGCAGTTCTTC

D: TRBD1
size: NA
V: TRBV5-4
J: TRBJ2-7
CDR3: CASSPAGTGTYEQYF
DNA: TGTGCCAGCAGCCCGGCCGGGACAGGGACCTACGAGCAGTACTTC

D: TRBD2
size: NA
V: TRBV28
J: TRBJ2-6
CDR3: CASSTPGLAASGANVLTF
DNA: TGTGCCAGCAGTACTCCGGGACTAGCGGCCTCTGGGGCCAACGTCCTGACTTTC

D: TRBD1
size: NA
V: TRBV6-6
J: TRBJ2-2
CDR3: CATPGQGVHGELFF
DNA: TGTGCCACCCCGGGACAGGGAGTTCACGGGGAGCTGTTTTTT

D: NA
size: NA
V: TRBV6-6
J: TRBJ1-5
CDR3: CASNSMDVLQPQHF
DNA: TGTGCCAGCAACTCTATGGACGTTTTACAGCCCCAGCATTTT

D: TRBD1
size: NA
V: TRBV7-2
J: TRBJ2-3
CDR3: CASSLVGTDTDTQYF
DNA: TGTGCCAGCAGCTTAGTGGGGACAGACACAGATACGCAGTATTTT

D: NA
size: NA
V: TRBV5-3
J: TRBJ1-5
CDR3: CARSLAVVPGFYNQPQHF
DNA: TGTGCCAGAAGCTTGGCTGTGGTCCCGGGCTTCTACAATCAGCCCCAGCATTTT

D: NA
size: NA
V: TRBV4-1
J: TRBJ1-3
CDR3: CASSQAPPANSGNTIYF
DNA: TGCGCCAGCAGCCAAGCCCCCCCAGCGAACTCTGGAAACACCATATATTTT

D: TRBD1
size: NA
V: TRBV6-1
J: TRBJ1-2
CDR3: CASRSLDRGGYTF
DNA: TGTGCCAGCAGGTCCCTCGACAGGGGTGGCTACACCTTC

D: NA
size: NA
V: TRBV5-1
J: TRBJ2-5
CDR3: CASSLRGIGGTQYF
DNA: TGCGCCAGCAGCTTGAGGGGGATCGGAGGGACCCAGTACTTC

D: NA
size: NA
V: TRBV6-1
J: TRBJ2-5
CDR3: CASSWLEETQYF
DNA: TGTGCCAGCAGTTGGTTGGAGGAGACCCAGTACTTC